One sample yielded the 18 T cell receptor beta chains listed below, sequenced in a study of human T cells and chemical hapten exposure. This sample's time point: patch test 1, 2 weeks after DPC sensitization. Treatment described: therapeutic diphenylcyclopropenone sensitization with weekly scalp DPC. MiXCR was run by TCRdb on the RACE reads, yielding one entry per CDR3 protein. Of tens of thousands of distinct CDR3 sequences listed, over 8.5% are singletons. The sequenced sample was whole blood, obtained in connection with sensitization to the hapten diphenylcyclopropenone (DPC). These receptors all stem from a woman aged 45-59 years with alopecia areata. Some clones in this sample may be carry-over from other donors' samples.

This clonotype appeared many times. The chain recombines TRBV14 with TRBJ2-7, with D unclear. The CDR3 totals 15 residues. Germline values: CDR1 SGHDN, CDR2 FVKESK. Trimming left V 0 bases short and J 2 bases short, with 11 bases between. Here the CDR3 reads CASSQDEALPYEQYF. The CDR3, as DNA: TGTGCCAGCAGCCAAGACGAGGCACTCCCCTACGAGCAGTACTTC.

The table lists this clonotype with a few counts. The CDR3 loop reads CASSRRAGGAPDTQYF. The CDR3, as DNA: TGTGCCAGTAGTAGGAGGGCAGGGGGCGCCCCAGATACGCAGTATTTT. The chain carries TRBV19 and TRBJ2-3; 8 bases fit TRBD1. Germline CDR1 reads LNHDA; CDR2 reads SQIVND (reference sequence). Trimming removed 4 bases from V and 4 bases from J; junction bases left unmatched: 10. The CDR3 contains 16 residues.

This clonotype showed up many times. This chain connects TRBV6-2 or TRBV6-3 to TRBJ2-3, with 7 bases that match TRBD2. The CDR3 runs to 16 residues. V dropped 1 base and J dropped 6; count of bases not matched to a gene: 10. Germline V CDR1 and CDR2: MNHEY, SVGEGT. The CDR3 nucleotides are TGTGCCAGCAGTTACTACGGCGGGAGAGGGTTGGATACGCAGTATTTT. Amino acids: CASSYYGGRGLDTQYF.

This clonotype was detected many times. This rearrangement joins TRBV5-4 to TRBJ2-6; 8 bases are shared with TRBD1. The CDR3 covers 17 residues. Germline V gene sequence: CDR1 SGHNT, CDR2 YYREEE (reference sequence). J lost 2 bases, V lost 2 bases, and 6 bases had no gene match. For the CDR3, the DNA is TGTGCCAGCAGCTTCGTGGACAGGGTAACTGGGGCCAACGTCCTGACTTTC. Protein sequence: CASSFVDRVTGANVLTF.

V is TRBV27 and J is TRBJ1-1; no definite D call. CDR3 length: 14 amino acids. Germline V CDR1 and CDR2: MNHEY, SMNVEV (reference sequence). Trimming shortened V by 2 bases and J by 3 bases, and 10 bases separated the two germline ends. Here the CDR3 reads CASSLKPRDTEAFF. In DNA, the CDR3 is TGTGCCAGCAGTTTAAAGCCCCGGGACACTGAAGCTTTCTTT.

The V gene is TRBV30, the J gene TRBJ2-7; 9 bases are shared with TRBD2. CDR3 length: 14 amino acids. Germline-derived CDR1 and CDR2 are GTSNPN and SVGIG (reference sequence). V shed 5 bases, J shed 1 base, and the junction held 6 bases outside the gene matches. The DNA of the CDR3 is TGTGCCTGGGCGACAGCGGGGGGATCCTACGAGCAGTACTTC. This codes for CAWATAGGSYEQYF.

This clonotype occurred many times. The V and J genes are TRBV4-3 and TRBJ1-4, with 7 nucleotides matching TRBD1. Trimming removed 0 bases from V and 4 bases from J; junction bases left unmatched: 5. The CDR3 has 16 residues. Looked up from germline, CDR1 is LGHNA and CDR2 is YSLEER. The chain's CDR3 is CASSQDAQGGNEKLFF. In nucleotides, the CDR3 is TGCGCCAGCAGCCAAGACGCCCAGGGGGGTAATGAAAAACTGTTTTTT.

The chain links TRBV11-2 to TRBJ2-5, with 13 bases aligning to TRBD2. This CDR3 contains 15 residues. V was pared by 4 bases and J by 5 bases, with 4 bases of the junction left unmatched. In germline, CDR1 is SGHAT, CDR2 FQNNGV. CDR3 bases: TGTGCCAGCAGCTCACTAGCGGGAGGGCTGGAGACCCAGTACTTC. Translated: CASSSLAGGLETQYF.

This clonotype was counted a few times. The rearrangement links TRBV7-3 to TRBJ2-6; D remains ambiguous. Trimming removed 5 bases at V and 0 bases at J, with 11 bases between. The CDR3 length is 16 residues. In germline, CDR1 is SGHTA, CDR2 FQGTGA. CDR3 DNA: TGTGCCAGCAGCCAAAGCCCCAGCTCTGGGGCCAACGTCCTGACTTTC. This gives the protein CASSQSPSSGANVLTF.

This clonotype was detected a few times. The chain recombines TRBV25-1 with TRBJ1-1; D gene uncertain. V was pared by 2 bases and J by 5 bases, with 18 bases between. Germline V CDR1 and CDR2: MGHDK, SYGVNS. The CDR3 length is 16 residues. In DNA, the CDR3 is TGTGCCAGCAGTGAACCTACCTGGGGAGGAGAAACTGAAGCTTTCTTT. Amino acid sequence: CASSEPTWGGETEAFF.

Ten or more counts support this clonotype. The chain links TRBV7-2 to TRBJ1-2, with D unresolved. The germline V and J ends were trimmed by 6 bases and 9 bases, with 14 bases remaining between them. The CDR3 covers 12 residues. Germline CDR1 and CDR2: SGHTA and FQGNSA. The CDR3 sequence is CASSSLDNRYTF. The CDR3 bases are TGTGCCAGCAGTTCACTAGACAACCGCTACACCTTC.

This clonotype was recorded a few times. The genes are TRBV7-9 and TRBJ1-2; no clear D. Germline V gives CDR1 SEHNR, CDR2 FQNEAQ (reference sequence). The CDR3 totals 14 residues. Trimming removed 1 base at V and 1 base at J, with 7 bases between. The DNA for the CDR3 is TGTGCCAGCAGCTTAGGGAGAGATAACTATGGCTACACCTTC. Residues: CASSLGRDNYGYTF.

The chain couples TRBV20-1 to TRBJ2-4; a possible D gene is TRBD2 (5 bases). CDR1 and CDR2 from the germline V gene are DFQATT and SNEGSKA (reference sequence). V was trimmed by 3 bases and J by 8 bases, leaving 8 bases between them. This CDR3 region has 11 residues. CDR3 coding DNA: TGCAGTGCTAGTCCGCGGGACATTCAGTACTTC. It specifies CSASPRDIQYF.

The chain joins TRBV20-1 to TRBJ1-1, with unresolved D. Germline V lookup: CDR1 DFQATT, CDR2 SNEGSKA (reference sequence). With 3 bases removed from V and 1 base from J, the gap between germline ends came to 15 bases. This CDR3 contains 15 residues. CDR3 sequence (DNA): TGCAGTGCTAGCCCCCACGTGGGAAGGAACACTGAAGCTTTCTTT. It encodes CSASPHVGRNTEAFF.

This clonotype showed up many times. The chain has TRBV11-2 and TRBJ2-2, with D possibly being TRBD1 (6 bases). V lost 4 bases and J 6 bases, leaving 15 bases between the germline ends. The CDR3 is 15 residues long. Germline CDR1 reads SGHAT; CDR2 reads FQNNGV. The CDR3 DNA is TGTGCCAGCAGCTCAGGCACAGGGTGGGCCGGGGAGCTGTTTTTT. Translation gives CASSSGTGWAGELFF.

In this sample, this clonotype turned up many times. The chain uses TRBV7-2 and TRBJ2-5; D may match TRBD1 or TRBD2 (5 bases each). Germline assignment: CDR1 SGHTA and CDR2 FQGNSA. Deletions cut 4 bases from V and 5 bases from J, with 20 bases between. The CDR3 loop spans 16 amino acids. DNA of the CDR3: TGTGCCAGCAGCTCGGGGCAGAGGAGCCCGGAGGAGACCCAGTACTTC. It specifies CASSSGQRSPEETQYF.

V and J are TRBV5-1 and TRBJ2-7; 7 bases match TRBD2. Germline trimming cut 3 bases from V and 2 bases from J; bases unmatched to any gene: 2. There are 13 residues in the CDR3. Germline lookup yields CDR1 SGHRS and CDR2 YFSETQ. The CDR3 region has the DNA TGCGCCAGCAGCTCTCGGGAGGCCTACGAGCAGTACTTC. Translated: CASSSREAYEQYF.

The V gene is TRBV28, the J gene TRBJ2-5; D is ambiguous. CDR3 size: 12 residues. Germline V gene sequence: CDR1 MDHEN, CDR2 SYDVKM. Trimming stripped 5 bases from V and 6 bases from J, with 10 bases between. Here the CDR3 DNA reads TGTGCCAGCAGTCCCCCTCAACAGACCCAGTACTTC. As protein: CASSPPQQTQYF. The complete variable domain, with remaining parts taken from reference TRBV28 and TRBJ2-5, reads DVKVTQSSRYLVKRTGEKVFLECVQDMDHENMFWYRQDPGLGLRLIYFSYDVKMKEKGDIPEGYSVSREKKERFSLILESASTNQTSMYLCASSPPQQTQYFGPGTRLLVL.